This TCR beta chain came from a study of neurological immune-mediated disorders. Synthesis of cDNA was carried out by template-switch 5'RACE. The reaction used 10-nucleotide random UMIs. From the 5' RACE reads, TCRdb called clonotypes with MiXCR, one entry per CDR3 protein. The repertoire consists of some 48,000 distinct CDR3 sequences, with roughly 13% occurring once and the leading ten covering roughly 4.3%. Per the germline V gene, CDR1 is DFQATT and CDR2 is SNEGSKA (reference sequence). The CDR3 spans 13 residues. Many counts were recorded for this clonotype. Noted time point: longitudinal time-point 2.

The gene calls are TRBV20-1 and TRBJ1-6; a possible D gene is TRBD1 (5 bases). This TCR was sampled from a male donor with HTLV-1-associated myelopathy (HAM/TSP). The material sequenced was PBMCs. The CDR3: CSAPGTANSPLHF. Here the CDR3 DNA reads TGCAGCGCCCCGGGGACGGCAAATTCACCCCTCCACTTT.